The 25 T cell receptor beta chains below all came from one sample that was sequenced in a study of blood T cell repertoires in COVID-19. Here immunoSEQ multiplex PCR was the method, and the copy in TCRdb shows in-frame clones only, minus some. The sample lists 200,000 to 300,000 clones; roughly 80% were seen once. Specimen: peripheral blood. The receptors were sampled from a woman in her late teens or twenties with acute or convalescent COVID-19.

This sequence joins TRBV28 and TRBJ2-7; D is perhaps TRBD1 (5 bases). V was clipped by 2 bases and J by 3 bases, with 11 bases between them. Germline CDR1 MDHEN, CDR2 SYDVKM. The CDR3 runs 14 residues. CDR3 sequence reads: CASSLIGRDYEQYF. The CDR3 coding sequence is TGTGCCAGCAGTTTAATAGGCAGGGACTACGAGCAGTACTTC.

The DNA of the CDR3 is TGTGCCAGCAGAGTAGCGGGAACTCCGGTAAATGAGCAGTTCTTC. Its translation is CASRVAGTPVNEQFF. The rearrangement uses TRBV28 and TRBJ2-1; 8 positions match TRBD2. The CDR3 spans 15 residues. CDR1 MDHEN and CDR2 SYDVKM come from the germline V gene. J lost 7 bases, V lost 6 bases, and 11 bases had no gene match.

This clone was found once. V is TRBV9 and J is TRBJ2-1, with D tentatively TRBD2 (6 bases). The germline CDR1 and CDR2 sequences are SGDLS and YYNGEE. V lost 3 bases and J 6 bases, leaving 16 bases between the germline ends. CDR3 size: 15 residues. CDR3 amino acids: CASSEELRGGNEQFF. The CDR3 DNA sequence: TGTGCCAGCAGCGAAGAACTGAGGGGAGGCAATGAGCAGTTCTTC.

The rearrangement links TRBV5-1 to TRBJ1-3, with D hard to call. The germline V gene encodes CDR1 SGHRS and CDR2 YFSETQ. The CDR3 is 14 amino acids. V was shortened by 0 bases and J by 3 bases, with 7 bases between the two germline ends. Written as DNA, the CDR3 is TGCGCCAGCAGCTTGGGTGGAGATGGAAACACCATATATTTT. Protein: CASSLGGDGNTIYF. The whole variable domain, filled in from reference TRBV5-1 and TRBJ1-3, reads KAGVTQTPRYLIKTRGQQVTLSCSPISGHRSVSWYQQTPGQGLQFLFEYFSETQRNKGNFPGRFSGRQFSNSRSEMNVSTLELGDSALYLCASSLGGDGNTIYFGEGSWLTVV.

V usage is TRBV9 and J usage is TRBJ2-3; 9 nucleotides agree with TRBD2. The CDR3 covers 15 residues. Germline CDR1 reads SGDLS; CDR2 reads YYNGEE. V was clipped by 3 bases and J by 7 bases; unmatched bases: 9. CDR3 nucleotide sequence: TGTGCCAGCAGCGAGGGCGGGAGGGCCTCCCATACGCAGTATTTT. Translation gives CASSEGGRASHTQYF.

This clone came up a few times. Here the CDR3 reads CASSSGTSGVVEQFF. The CDR3 DNA reads TGTGCCAGCAGTTCCGGGACTAGCGGGGTAGTTGAGCAGTTCTTC. The chain joins TRBV28 to TRBJ2-1, with 13 bases lining up with TRBD2. CDR1 is MDHEN and CDR2 is SYDVKM in the germline V gene. CDR3 length equals 15 residues. Unmatched junction bases numbered 6, after V lost 4 bases and J lost 9 bases.

The chain employs TRBV9 and TRBJ1-6; no reliable D call. The CDR3 spans 14 residues. V was pared by 3 bases and J by 3 bases, with 7 bases between. In germline, CDR1 is SGDLS, CDR2 YYNGEE. CDR3 residues: CASSARDYNSPLHF. The CDR3 DNA follows: TGTGCCAGCAGCGCACGGGACTATAATTCACCCCTCCACTTT.

The chain joins TRBV5-1 to TRBJ2-1; 7 positions match TRBD2. This CDR3 contains 16 residues. Germline CDR1 is SGHRS and CDR2 is YFSETQ. The trim removed 4 bases at V and 4 bases at J, leaving 11 bases unmatched. The CDR3 DNA follows: TGCGCCAGCAGCGCCGATTTGGGGGGAGGGTACAATGAGCAGTTCTTC. Translating it yields CASSADLGGGYNEQFF.

Here the CDR3 DNA reads TGTGCCAGCACCCCATTCCAGGCCAGCTCCTACGAGCAGTACTTC. Its protein product is CASTPFQASSYEQYF. This chain uses TRBV11-2 with TRBJ2-7, with D hard to call. The CDR3 runs 15 residues. Germline values: CDR1 SGHAT, CDR2 FQNNGV. Trimming pared 7 bases from V and 0 bases from J, leaving 16 bases between.

The CDR3 region has the DNA TGTGCCAGTAGGGGACAGGGGGCGCTTTCTGGGGCCAACGTCCTGACTTTC. Encoded protein: CASRGQGALSGANVLTF. This chain joins TRBV19 and TRBJ2-6, with 12 positions matching TRBD1. Germline CDR1 LNHDA, CDR2 SQIVND (reference sequence). V shed 6 bases, J shed 1 base, and the junction held 4 bases outside the gene matches. The length of the CDR3 is 17 residues.

This rearrangement joins TRBV29-1 to TRBJ1-2, with D possibly matching TRBD1 (6 bases). The CDR3 has 14 residues. Germline-derived CDR1 and CDR2 are SQVTM and ANQGSEA. Trimming shortened V by 7 bases and J by 5 bases, and 20 bases separated the two germline ends. The CDR3 DNA is TGCAGCGCTCATGGAACAGGGTGGGATTATGGCTACACCTTC. This translates into CSAHGTGWDYGYTF.

The gene calls are TRBV13 and TRBJ2-1; no reliable D call. There are 15 residues in the CDR3. The V gene's germline CDR1 is PRHDT and CDR2 FYEKMQ (reference sequence). Trimming took off 1 base at V and 6 bases at J, with 13 bases between the two ends. CDR3 residues: CASSLASSSLNEQFF. CDR3 coding DNA: TGTGCCAGCAGCTTAGCTAGTTCCTCCCTCAATGAGCAGTTCTTC.

The chain employs TRBV7-3 and TRBJ2-1, with 12 bases that match TRBD2. This CDR3 comprises 18 residues. V lost 0 bases, J lost 7 bases, and 10 bases stayed unmatched. CDR1 and CDR2 (germline): SGHTA, FQGTGA. CDR3 region: CASSLTTTGTSGSNEQFF. The CDR3 region has the DNA TGTGCCAGCAGCTTAACTACTACCGGGACTAGCGGGTCTAATGAGCAGTTCTTC.

This chain connects TRBV7-9 to TRBJ2-5; TRBD1 might be the D (5 bases). CDR3 size: 14 residues. The V gene's germline CDR1 is SEHNR and CDR2 FQNEAQ (reference sequence). The V gene lost 5 bases and the J gene lost 3 bases, with 13 bases spanning the gap. CDR3 sequence (DNA): TGTGCCAGCAGCCAACCACAGGTGAAAGAGACCCAGTACTTC. Its translation: CASSQPQVKETQYF.

The V gene is TRBV3-1 (or the pseudogene TRBV3-2), the J gene TRBJ2-2, with 7 bases fitting TRBD2. V lost 0 bases to trimming and J lost 7 bases; unmatched junction nucleotides: 5. The germline V gene encodes CDR1 LGHDT and CDR2 YNNKEL (reference sequence). The CDR3 runs 15 residues. CDR3 bases: TGTGCCAGCAGCCAAGAAACGGGCGGGAGCGGGGAGCTGTTTTTT. Its translation: CASSQETGGSGELFF.

This chain connects TRBV7-8 to TRBJ2-7, with 12 bases matching TRBD2. V lost 1 base, J lost 2 bases, and 9 bases stayed unmatched. This CDR3 has 18 amino acids. CDR1 SGHVS and CDR2 FQNEAQ come from the germline V gene. In nucleotides, the CDR3 is TGTGCCAGCAGCTTAGAGGGACTAGCGGGTAGATTGGCCTACGAGCAGTACTTC. It encodes CASSLEGLAGRLAYEQYF.

The gene calls are TRBV5-1 and TRBJ1-1; D perhaps matches TRBD1 (5 bases). The length of the CDR3 is 15 residues. Germline V gives CDR1 SGHRS, CDR2 YFSETQ. The V gene lost 0 bases and the J gene lost 0 bases, with 9 bases spanning the gap. The CDR3 sequence is CASSLDRPMNTEAFF. In DNA, the CDR3 is TGCGCCAGCAGCTTGGACAGGCCGATGAACACTGAAGCTTTCTTT.

The CDR3 DNA reads as TGTGCCAGCAGCCGTGGCCCAGAAAAACTGTTTTTT. It codes for CASSRGPEKLFF. V usage is TRBV7-9 and J usage is TRBJ1-4; D remains unclear. Trimming took 5 bases from V and 8 from J, leaving 9 bases between them. From germline, CDR1 is SEHNR and CDR2 FQNEAQ (reference sequence). This CDR3 spans 12 amino acids.

The rearrangement joins TRBV5-4 to TRBJ2-7, with D perhaps TRBD2 (7 bases). Trimming took 4 bases from V and 1 from J, leaving 18 bases between them. Germline values: CDR1 SGHNT, CDR2 YYREEE (reference sequence). This CDR3 has 16 amino acids. CDR3: CASSPGGGALSYEQYF. The CDR3 DNA reads as TGTGCCAGCAGCCCTGGAGGGGGGGCCCTTTCCTACGAGCAGTACTTC.

This chain joins TRBV30 and TRBJ1-2, with 7 bases identical to TRBD1. The CDR3 runs to 12 residues. V was clipped by 4 bases and J by 4 bases; unmatched bases: 3. Germline V gene lookup returns CDR1 GTSNPN and CDR2 SVGIG (reference sequence). The CDR3 nucleotides are TGTGCCTGGACTCGGGACAGCTATGGCTACACCTTC. It is translated as CAWTRDSYGYTF.

This rearrangement joins TRBV2 to TRBJ1-1, with 10 bases lining up with TRBD1. V lost 6 bases and J lost 0; bases outside the gene matches: 4. The CDR3 runs 15 residues. CDR1 is SNHLY and CDR2 is FYNNEI in the germline V gene. The CDR3 DNA sequence: TGTGCCAGCAGCGAGGGACAGGGGATGAACACTGAAGCTTTCTTT. Encoded protein: CASSEGQGMNTEAFF.

The V and J genes are TRBV12-3 or TRBV12-4 and TRBJ2-7; D possibly corresponds to TRBD1 (6 bases). The V end lost 5 bases, the J end lost 10 bases, and 15 bases lay between the germline ends. CDR3 length: 12 residues. The CDR3 region is CASSAQTGPQYF. CDR3 sequence (DNA): TGTGCCAGCAGTGCCCAGACAGGCCCACAGTACTTC.

Concerning this clone itself: The junction differs from germline at one of its ends, possibly a read error. The chain couples TRBV28 to TRBJ2-1; 7 bases line up with TRBD1. The CDR3 contains 17 residues. Germline V gene lookup returns CDR1 MDHEN and CDR2 SYDVKM. The CDR3, as DNA: TGTGCCAGCAGTCTATGGGGTGAGGGGGCTCTCTACAATGAGCAGTTCTTC. Protein: CASSLWGEGALYNEQFF. The full variable domain, its missing parts supplied by reference TRBV28 and TRBJ2-1, is DVKVTQSSRYLVKRTGEKVFLECVQDMDHENMFWYRQDPGLGLRLIYFSYDVKMKEKGDIPEGYSVSREKKERFSLILESASTNQTSMYLCASSLWGEGALYNEQFFGPGTRLTVL.

A remark on this clone: The sample holds other DNA sequences that translate to the same CDR3. The chain links TRBV6-2 or TRBV6-3 to TRBJ1-2; D is possibly TRBD1 (6 bases). Germline CDR1 MNHEY, CDR2 SVGEGT. The CDR3 runs to 15 residues. V lost 0 bases, J lost 0 bases, and 8 bases lay in between. The CDR3 sequence is CASSYSGTPNYGYTF. The CDR3 DNA reads TGTGCCAGCAGTTACTCAGGGACACCTAACTATGGCTACACCTTC.

This sequence joins TRBV5-4 and TRBJ2-7; 11 bases are shared with TRBD2. Germline lookup yields CDR1 SGHNT and CDR2 YYREEE (reference sequence). The CDR3 consists of 16 residues. J gave up 2 bases and V 4 bases, and 8 bases lay outside the gene matches. The CDR3 reads CASSPWTSGPAYEQYF. In DNA form, the CDR3 reads TGTGCCAGCAGCCCCTGGACTAGCGGGCCCGCCTACGAGCAGTACTTC.